The 32 T cell receptor beta chains below were found in one sample sequenced in a study of response to subunit inactivated influenza vaccine. TCRdb called the RT-PCR reads again in MiXCR, with one record for every CDR3 protein. The sample lists roughly 500,000 distinct CDR3 sequences, roughly 25% occurring once. The material sequenced was CD4+ T cells sorted from PBMCs, taken 5 to 6 days after vaccination. These TCRs come from a man aged 45-60 years who received an inactivated influenza vaccine.

This clonotype was recorded only once. The rearrangement joins TRBV9 to TRBJ2-1; 8 nucleotides match TRBD2. The CDR3 contains 15 residues. The germline V gene has CDR1 SGDLS and CDR2 YYNGEE. Germline trimming cut 4 bases from V and 3 bases from J; bases unmatched to any gene: 6. CDR3 in DNA: TGTGCCAGCAGCCCCGGGACTAGGGGCTACAATGAGCAGTTCTTC. The encoded protein is CASSPGTRGYNEQFF.

The chain carries TRBV4-2 and TRBJ2-7; TRBD2 is a possible D gene (6 bases). The CDR3 extends over 14 amino acids. Trimming left V 3 bases short and J 2 bases short, with 11 bases between. Germline assignment: CDR1 LGHNA and CDR2 YNFKEQ. CDR3 DNA: TGTGCCAGCAGCCATCTAGCGCCCACCTACGAGCAGTACTTC. Translating gives CASSHLAPTYEQYF.

This chain uses TRBV30 with TRBJ2-7, with TRBD2 matching 8 bases. The CDR3 runs 14 residues. CDR1 is GTSNPN and CDR2 is SVGIG in the germline V gene (reference sequence). After removal of 7 bases from V and 0 bases from J, the junction contained 8 bases not matched to a gene. The CDR3: CAFQRGPSSYEQYF. The CDR3 region has the DNA TGTGCCTTTCAGCGGGGGCCAAGCTCCTACGAGCAGTACTTC.

This clonotype came up a few times. This rearrangement joins TRBV20-1 to TRBJ2-5, with no clear D. The CDR3 covers 11 residues. CDR1 is DFQATT and CDR2 is SNEGSKA in the germline V gene (reference sequence). Trimming removed 8 bases from V and 5 bases from J, with 12 bases in between. The CDR3 DNA reads as TGCAGTACTCCCTACCGGGAGACCCAGTACTTC. Its translation is CSTPYRETQYF.

The rearrangement links TRBV6-1 to TRBJ2-7, with 7 bases lining up with TRBD1. CDR1 and CDR2 (germline): MNHNS, SASEGT. Germline trimming cut 6 bases from V and 2 bases from J; bases unmatched to any gene: 7. The CDR3 consists of 14 residues. The CDR3 bases are TGTGCCAGCAGGTCCGGGACAGTTGCCTACGAGCAGTACTTC. This gives the protein CASRSGTVAYEQYF.

This clonotype has more than one count but fewer than ten. V is TRBV6-2 or TRBV6-3 and J is TRBJ1-2, with unresolved D. The CDR3 consists of 12 residues. The V and J ends lost 4 bases and 1 base respectively, with 4 bases between them. Germline values: CDR1 MNHEY, CDR2 SVGEGT. Here the CDR3 DNA reads TGTGCCAGCAGTTCCTATAACTATGGCTACACCTTC. Amino acids: CASSSYNYGYTF.

V is TRBV7-2 and J is TRBJ2-7; TRBD1 or TRBD2 may be the D gene (7 bases each). CDR3 length: 15 amino acids. Germline assignment: CDR1 SGHTA and CDR2 FQGNSA. Trimming removed 5 bases at V and 2 bases at J, with 16 bases between. CDR3 coding DNA: TGTGCCAGCAGCCCAGGGGGGGGGGGAACCTACGAGCAGTACTTC. Its translation: CASSPGGGGTYEQYF.

This clonotype was picked up a small number of times. The chain carries TRBV6-1 and TRBJ1-5; TRBD1 matches 8 bases. Germline-derived CDR1 and CDR2 are MNHNS and SASEGT. The CDR3 has 16 amino acids. V was clipped by 6 bases and J by 2 bases; unmatched bases: 9. The CDR3 nucleotides read TGTGCCAGCAGACACGGGGGGACAGGAGGCAATCAGCCCCAGCATTTT. This translates into CASRHGGTGGNQPQHF.

This clonotype was counted a few times. The chain employs TRBV2 and TRBJ2-5; D perhaps matches TRBD2 (5 bases). CDR3 length: 14 amino acids. V lost 10 bases and J 1 base, leaving 16 bases between the germline ends. CDR1 is SNHLY and CDR2 is FYNNEI in the germline V gene. The chain's CDR3 is CATGVGRAQETQYF. Here the CDR3 DNA reads TGTGCCACCGGGGTAGGGAGAGCCCAAGAGACCCAGTACTTC.

There are a few counts of this clonotype. This rearrangement joins TRBV20-1 to TRBJ1-2; 8 bases line up with TRBD1. The germline CDR1 and CDR2 sequences are DFQATT and SNEGSKA (reference sequence). The V and J ends lost 0 bases and 8 bases, in that order; junction bases with no gene match: 14. CDR3 length: 16 residues. CDR3 region: CSAREPTGTGGRGYTF. The CDR3 DNA follows: TGCAGTGCTAGAGAGCCCACAGGGACAGGAGGACGGGGCTACACCTTC.

In this sample, this clonotype turned up a few times. The V and J genes are TRBV7-2 and TRBJ1-1; the match to TRBD1 covers 7 bases. Trimming cost V 5 bases and J 1 base; bases outside gene matches: 7. The CDR3 has 15 amino acids. Germline V gene data show CDR1 as SGHTA and CDR2 as FQGNSA. The CDR3 spells CASSKQGQPNTEAFF. Here the CDR3 DNA reads TGTGCCAGCAGCAAACAGGGACAGCCGAACACTGAAGCTTTCTTT.

The chain couples TRBV7-9 to TRBJ1-4; the D gene is possibly TRBD1 (6 bases). Germline V gene sequence: CDR1 SEHNR, CDR2 FQNEAQ (reference sequence). The CDR3 is 15 amino acids. Trimming removed 3 bases at V and 13 bases at J, with 21 bases between. The CDR3 sequence is CASSLKETGTMGLFF. The CDR3 coding sequence is TGTGCCAGCAGCTTGAAGGAGACAGGCACCATGGGACTGTTTTTT.

This clonotype was observed a handful of times. The rearrangement joins TRBV5-1 to TRBJ1-2, with TRBD1 matching over 10 bases. The CDR3 is 15 residues long. From germline, CDR1 is SGHRS and CDR2 YFSETQ. J was trimmed by 5 bases and V by 4 bases; bases with no gene match: 8. The CDR3 loop reads CASSLDRGAVYGYTF. CDR3 DNA: TGCGCCAGCAGCCTGGACAGGGGGGCAGTTTATGGCTACACCTTC.

The chain couples TRBV19 to TRBJ2-3; 9 bases line up with TRBD2. Per germline, CDR1 LNHDA and CDR2 SQIVND (reference sequence). V shed 6 bases and J 3 bases; nucleotides not matched to a gene: 7. The CDR3 runs to 15 residues. CDR3 in DNA: TGTGCCAGTAGATCGCGGGGGGGCCTAACAGATACGCAGTATTTT. Its protein product is CASRSRGGLTDTQYF.

This clonotype was observed a handful of times. The rearrangement joins TRBV20-1 to TRBJ2-7; 9 nucleotides match TRBD1. Germline V gene sequence: CDR1 DFQATT, CDR2 SNEGSKA (reference sequence). Trimming at V came to 6 bases and at J to 6 bases, leaving 9 bases not matched to a gene. The CDR3 sequence is 13 residues long. The CDR3 here is CSASDRGSVEQYF. CDR3 nucleotides: TGCAGTGCCTCGGACAGGGGTTCAGTCGAGCAGTACTTC.

The chain is built from TRBV6-2 or TRBV6-3 and TRBJ2-4; D perhaps matches TRBD1 (6 bases). V was shortened by 3 bases and J by 4 bases, with 16 bases between the two germline ends. This CDR3 spans 16 amino acids. Germline lookup yields CDR1 MNHEY and CDR2 SVGEGT. CDR3 amino acids: CASSYHPGQEKNIQYF. The CDR3 DNA is TGTGCCAGCAGTTATCACCCGGGACAAGAAAAAAACATTCAGTACTTC.

The gene calls are TRBV5-1 and TRBJ1-5; D is possibly TRBD1 (5 bases). V was trimmed by 4 bases and J by 6 bases, leaving 14 bases between them. This CDR3 is built from 14 residues. From germline, CDR1 is SGHRS and CDR2 YFSETQ. The CDR3 protein is CASSTSGLSQPQHF. In DNA form, the CDR3 reads TGCGCCAGCAGCACCTCAGGGCTGAGTCAGCCCCAGCATTTT.

This clonotype was counted a few times. This sequence joins TRBV15 and TRBJ2-1; 10 nucleotides agree with TRBD2. Germline-derived CDR1 and CDR2 are LNHNV and YYDKDF (reference sequence). CDR3 length equals 15 residues. J gave up 6 bases and V 1 base, and 3 bases lay outside the gene matches. CDR3: CATSRALAGVNEQFF. The CDR3 DNA is TGTGCCACCAGCAGAGCGCTAGCGGGAGTCAATGAGCAGTTCTTC.

This clonotype was observed a few times. The CDR3 reads CATSDRLAGSYNEQFF. As DNA, the CDR3 is TGTGCCACCAGTGACAGACTAGCGGGCTCCTACAATGAGCAGTTCTTC. The rearrangement joins TRBV24-1 to TRBJ2-1; 10 bases map to TRBD2. CDR1 and CDR2 from the germline V gene are KGHDR and SFDVKD. The CDR3 runs 16 residues. J gave up 0 bases and V 4 bases, and 2 bases lay outside the gene matches.

This clonotype was seen only a few times. The rearrangement uses TRBV10-3 and TRBJ2-1; tentatively, D is TRBD2 (7 bases). V shed 0 bases and J shed 3 bases, with 12 bases lying between them. Germline V gene lookup returns CDR1 ENHRY and CDR2 SYGVKD. This CDR3 is built from 16 residues. The CDR3 coding sequence is TGTGCCATCAGTGAGTCATCCGGGGGGCGCTACAATGAGCAGTTCTTC. Translating it yields CAISESSGGRYNEQFF.

The V call is TRBV9, the J call TRBJ2-5; the D is unclear. This CDR3 is built from 16 residues. Germline V gene data show CDR1 as SGDLS and CDR2 as YYNGEE. V gave up 0 bases and J gave up 7 bases, with 19 bases separating them. The CDR3 sequence: CASSVESRVTAGTQYF. CDR3 DNA sequence: TGTGCCAGCAGCGTAGAAAGTAGAGTGACCGCCGGGACCCAGTACTTC.

The chain recombines TRBV5-1 with TRBJ2-7; 8 bases fit TRBD1. CDR1 is SGHRS and CDR2 is YFSETQ in the germline V gene. This CDR3 has 15 residues. The ends lost 4 bases at V and 0 bases at J; junction bases unmatched: 6. CDR3 sequence reads: CASSPAGTGSYEQYF. The CDR3 DNA follows: TGCGCCAGCAGCCCAGCCGGGACAGGCTCCTACGAGCAGTACTTC.

The chain couples TRBV7-2 to TRBJ2-1; no clear D. The CDR3 is 15 amino acids. The V gene's germline CDR1 is SGHTA and CDR2 FQGNSA. V was pared by 1 base and J by 5 bases, with 12 bases between. CDR3 loop: CASSLVGPSNNEQFF. The CDR3, as DNA: TGTGCCAGCAGCTTAGTTGGGCCTTCGAACAATGAGCAGTTCTTC.

The table lists this clonotype with a few counts. This chain links TRBV6-5 with TRBJ2-7; 9 bases match TRBD2. The germline V gene encodes CDR1 MNHEY and CDR2 SVGAGI. This CDR3 is 13 amino acids long. With 0 bases clipped from V and 9 bases from J, the junction kept 3 bases outside the gene matches. CDR3 region: CASSYSTSGGQYF. CDR3 in DNA: TGTGCCAGCAGTTACTCGACTAGCGGAGGGCAGTACTTC.

V and J are TRBV10-3 and TRBJ1-6; D is possibly TRBD1 (6 bases). The V end was cut by 3 bases, the J end by 7 bases, with 10 bases between. Germline CDR1 is ENHRY and CDR2 is SYGVKD. The CDR3 consists of 14 residues. The CDR3 sequence is CAISDRDTNSPLHF. The CDR3 DNA reads as TGTGCCATCAGTGACCGGGACACCAATTCACCCCTCCACTTT.

The V gene is TRBV5-1, the J gene TRBJ2-1, with TRBD1 identical over 8 bases. CDR1 is SGHRS and CDR2 is YFSETQ in the germline V gene. This CDR3 contains 15 residues. Trimming removed 3 bases from V and 12 bases from J; junction bases left unmatched: 14. CDR3 loop: CASSSESGQGSRQFF. DNA for the CDR3: TGCGCCAGCAGCTCTGAGTCAGGACAGGGTTCACGGCAGTTCTTC.

The chain combines TRBV12-3 or TRBV12-4 with TRBJ2-5; D is undetermined. Trimming pared 1 base from V and 0 bases from J, leaving 6 bases between. This CDR3 region has 14 residues. The CDR3 protein is CASSLGAHQETQYF. In DNA, the CDR3 is TGTGCCAGCAGTTTAGGGGCGCACCAAGAGACCCAGTACTTC.

The rearrangement uses TRBV15 and TRBJ2-5; 9 nucleotides align to TRBD2. V lost 3 bases to trimming and J lost 4 bases; unmatched junction nucleotides: 6. This CDR3 spans 15 amino acids. Germline V gene lookup returns CDR1 LNHNV and CDR2 YYDKDF (reference sequence). CDR3 residues: CATSRGRAGGETQYF. As DNA, the CDR3 is TGTGCCACCAGCAGGGGGAGAGCGGGAGGAGAGACCCAGTACTTC.

Only one count was recorded for this clonotype. The chain links TRBV7-2 to TRBJ2-2, with 7 bases matching TRBD2. The CDR3 is made up of 16 amino acids. The germline V gene has CDR1 SGHTA and CDR2 FQGNSA. V was pared by 2 bases and J by 4 bases, with 7 bases of the junction left unmatched. The CDR3 DNA follows: TGTGCCAGCAGCTTAAGCGGGGAATTATCCACCGGGGAGCTGTTTTTT. Protein sequence: CASSLSGELSTGELFF.

V gene TRBV5-5 combines with J gene TRBJ2-5; TRBD2 is a possible D gene (7 bases). Germline CDR1 reads SGHKS; CDR2 reads YYEKEE (reference sequence). V shed 4 bases and J shed 5 bases, with 15 bases lying between them. The CDR3 is made up of 14 amino acids. CDR3 DNA sequence: TGTGCCAGCAGCGGGGCGGGGGCCGGGGAGACCCAGTACTTC. This translates into CASSGAGAGETQYF.

This chain uses TRBV7-9 with TRBJ2-7; no clear D gene. Trimming cost V 8 bases and J 1 base, with 9 bases left between them. Germline-derived CDR1 and CDR2 are SEHNR and FQNEAQ (reference sequence). This CDR3 contains 12 residues. The chain's CDR3 is CASQAFSYEQYF. The CDR3 coding sequence is TGTGCCAGCCAAGCTTTTTCCTACGAGCAGTACTTC.

This clonotype was detected only a few times. This chain uses TRBV7-2 with TRBJ2-2, with D uncertain. Germline V gene data show CDR1 as SGHTA and CDR2 as FQGNSA. The CDR3 covers 15 residues. V lost 1 base to trimming and J lost 5 bases, with 11 bases between them. The CDR3 nucleotides read TGTGCCAGCAGCTTAGGGCCCTCCGGGACCGGGGAGCTGTTTTTT. It specifies CASSLGPSGTGELFF.